The 16 T cell receptor beta chains below come from one sample, sequenced in a study of ipilimumab plus nivolumab after autologous stem cell transplantation (TCRdb year 2021). Preparation of the library involved the immunoSEQ multiplex PCR assay. TCRdb stores this immuneACCESS table with in-frame sequences only. Part of the clones is absent; in the studies checked, under half of the shortfall reflects unresolved V genes, and no reason is known for the rest. This sample comprises 15,000 or so clones, about 80% of them detected only once. Together, the top ten hold about 23% of the sample. The source was PBMCs, collected in a trial of ipilimumab plus nivolumab as post-transplant consolidation. The receptors derive from a male donor with diffuse large B-cell lymphoma.

The V call is TRBV19, the J call TRBJ1-2; 7 bases are shared with TRBD1. The germline V gene encodes CDR1 LNHDA and CDR2 SQIVND (reference sequence). This CDR3 is built from 14 residues. With V trimmed by 7 bases and J by 4 bases, 9 bases remained unmatched. The CDR3 loop is CASITKGQTYGYTF. In DNA, the CDR3 is TGTGCCAGTATCACCAAGGGACAGACCTATGGCTACACCTTC. Drawing the rest from reference TRBV19 and TRBJ1-2, the complete variable domain is DGGITQSPKYLFRKEGQNVTLSCEQNLNHDAMYWYRQDPGQGLRLIYYSQIVNDFQKGDIAEGYSVSREKKESFPLTVTSAQKNPTAFYLCASITKGQTYGYTFGSGTRLTVV.

This clone was recorded a few times. V and J are TRBV2 and TRBJ1-6, with D possibly TRBD1 on 5 matching bases. The ends were cut back, 7 bases at V and 10 bases at J, with 23 bases in the middle. Germline CDR1 is SNHLY and CDR2 is FYNNEI. The CDR3 is 16 amino acids. The CDR3 here is CASTGRDSAGGSPLHF. In DNA, the CDR3 is TGTGCCAGCACCGGTAGGGACTCGGCTGGGGGGTCACCCCTCCACTTT.

The chain carries TRBV20-1 and TRBJ1-1; no firm D call. Per the germline V gene, CDR1 is DFQATT and CDR2 is SNEGSKA (reference sequence). The CDR3 is made up of 10 amino acids. Trimming removed 5 bases at V and 10 bases at J, with 11 bases between. The CDR3: CSAAEGAAFF. CDR3 DNA: TGCAGTGCTGCGGAGGGTGCAGCTTTCTTT.

Judged by abundance, this clone is medium-sized. This chain links TRBV2 with TRBJ1-2; no definite D call. Trimming took off 7 bases at V and 4 bases at J, with 7 bases between the two ends. This CDR3 is 11 amino acids long. Germline V CDR1 and CDR2: SNHLY, FYNNEI. CDR3 in DNA: TGTGCCAGCATTCAGTCCTATGGCTACACCTTC. Amino acid sequence: CASIQSYGYTF.

This rearrangement joins TRBV7-3 to TRBJ2-5; a weak D match, TRBD1 (6 bases). The CDR3 sequence is 13 residues long. V gave up 2 bases and J gave up 5 bases, with 9 bases separating them. Germline loops: CDR1 SGHTA, CDR2 FQGTGA. This CDR3 reads CASSLRQGETQYF. As DNA, the CDR3 is TGTGCCAGCAGCTTACGGCAGGGGGAGACCCAGTACTTC.

The V gene is TRBV15, the J gene TRBJ2-3; D might be TRBD2 (6 bases). The germline V gene encodes CDR1 LNHNV and CDR2 YYDKDF (reference sequence). The V gene lost 0 bases and the J gene lost 4 bases, with 20 bases spanning the gap. The CDR3 spans 18 residues. CDR3 residues: CATSREHPPRWEADTQYF. The CDR3 DNA reads TGTGCCACCAGCAGAGAGCATCCCCCACGGTGGGAGGCAGATACGCAGTATTTT. Complete variable domain (other parts from reference TRBV15 and TRBJ2-3): DAMVIQNPRYQVTQFGKPVTLSCSQTLNHNVMYWYQQKSSQAPKLLFHYYDKDFNNEADTPDNFQSRRPNTSFCFLDIRSPGLGDTAMYLCATSREHPPRWEADTQYFGPGTRLTVL.

This clone is a singleton in its sample. This chain joins TRBV19 and TRBJ2-3, with D uncertain. With 6 bases removed from V and 5 bases from J, the gap between germline ends came to 9 bases. In germline, CDR1 is LNHDA, CDR2 SQIVND (reference sequence). There are 12 residues in the CDR3. In DNA form, the CDR3 reads TGTGCCAGTAGCCAGGCAAGAGATACGCAGTATTTT. Amino acids: CASSQARDTQYF.

This clone was counted only a few times. The gene calls are TRBV12-5 and TRBJ1-1; the D is unclear. The CDR3 has 13 amino acids. V was pared by 4 bases and J by 0 bases, with 6 bases between. From germline, CDR1 is LGHNT and CDR2 FRNRAP. CDR3 sequence reads: CASGYGLNTEAFF. CDR3 DNA: TGTGCTAGTGGTTATGGATTGAACACTGAAGCTTTCTTT.

This chain uses TRBV11-2 with TRBJ2-3, with 13 bases that match TRBD2. Trimming at V came to 5 bases and at J to 1 base, leaving 6 bases not matched to a gene. CDR1 and CDR2 (germline): SGHAT, FQNNGV. This CDR3 spans 17 amino acids. DNA for the CDR3: TGTGCCAGCAGCCCCCACGGGACTAGCGGGGGCACAGATACGCAGTATTTT. Its translation: CASSPHGTSGGTDTQYF.

A word on this clone: Mismatch with germline at one junction end may stem from a read error. The chain uses TRBV30 and TRBJ2-2; 9 bases are shared with TRBD2. The CDR3 spans 14 residues. CDR1 GTSNPN and CDR2 SVGIG come from the germline V gene (reference sequence). The CDR3 coding sequence is TGTGCCGGGAGCGGGGGGATGAACACCGGGGAGCTGTTTTTT. This codes for CAGSGGMNTGELFF.

As DNA, the CDR3 is TGCGCCAGCAGCCGGGAATCTAACTATGGCTACACCTTC. This encodes CASSRESNYGYTF. This sequence joins TRBV5-1 and TRBJ1-2; D gene unclear. CDR3 length: 13 residues. Trimming pared 4 bases from V and 0 bases from J, leaving 7 bases between. Looked up from germline, CDR1 is SGHRS and CDR2 is YFSETQ.

This sequence joins TRBV28 and TRBJ2-6; 7 bases align to TRBD1. Germline V gene sequence: CDR1 MDHEN, CDR2 SYDVKM. The V gene end was trimmed by 6 bases and the J gene end by 0 bases; junction bases not matched to a gene: 11. The CDR3 length is 18 residues. This chain's CDR3 is CASSQDRVLTSGANVLTF. CDR3 DNA sequence: TGTGCCAGCAGCCAAGACAGGGTTCTAACCTCTGGGGCCAACGTCCTGACTTTC.

This clone was detected only once. The chain carries TRBV30 and TRBJ2-7; D ambiguous. Germline CDR1 GTSNPN, CDR2 SVGIG (reference sequence). The CDR3 is 11 residues long. V dropped 2 bases and J dropped 1 base, with 3 bases sitting between them. In nucleotides, the CDR3 is TGTGCCTGGAGTCGTTCCTACGAGCAGTACTTC. As protein: CAWSRSYEQYF.

The chain links TRBV5-1 to TRBJ2-2; 7 positions agree with TRBD2. Trimming took 2 bases from V and 3 from J; bases not matched to a gene: 4. The CDR3 is made up of 15 amino acids. Germline-derived CDR1 and CDR2 are SGHRS and YFSETQ. The CDR3 region is CASSFRGEDTGELFF. The CDR3 nucleotides read TGCGCCAGCAGCTTTCGGGGGGAGGACACCGGGGAGCTGTTTTTT.

This CDR3 reads CASSGHGQNYEQYF. The CDR3 region has the DNA TGTGCCAGCAGTGGGCACGGACAGAACTACGAGCAGTACTTC. V gene TRBV6-5 combines with J gene TRBJ2-7, with D perhaps TRBD1 (6 bases). The CDR3 runs to 14 residues. The V and J ends lost 5 bases and 3 bases respectively, with 14 bases between them. Germline CDR1 reads MNHEY; CDR2 reads SVGAGI.

This clone is medium-sized. The chain links TRBV19 to TRBJ2-7, with D maybe TRBD2 (5 bases). Germline CDR1 LNHDA, CDR2 SQIVND (reference sequence). This CDR3 has 14 amino acids. V dropped 0 bases and J dropped 6 bases, with 12 bases sitting between them. CDR3 amino acids: CASSIDLGLGEQYF. CDR3 in DNA: TGTGCCAGTAGTATAGATCTCGGACTTGGCGAGCAGTACTTC.